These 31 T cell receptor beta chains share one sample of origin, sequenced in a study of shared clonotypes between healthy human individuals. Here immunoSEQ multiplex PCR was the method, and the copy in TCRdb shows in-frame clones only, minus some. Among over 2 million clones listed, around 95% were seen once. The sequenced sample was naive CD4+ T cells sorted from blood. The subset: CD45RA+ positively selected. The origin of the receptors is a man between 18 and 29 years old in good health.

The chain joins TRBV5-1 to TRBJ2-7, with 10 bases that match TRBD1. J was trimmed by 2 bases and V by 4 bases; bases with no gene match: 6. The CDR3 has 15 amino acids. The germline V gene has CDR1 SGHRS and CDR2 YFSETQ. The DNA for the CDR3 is TGCGCCAGCAGCACCCGGACAGGGGGAGCCTACGAGCAGTACTTC. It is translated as CASSTRTGGAYEQYF.

The CDR3 nucleotides read TGTGCCAGCAGCTTATTGACAGGGGGGTCAGGCGCCTACGAGCAGTACTTC. It specifies CASSLLTGGSGAYEQYF. V gene TRBV7-8 combines with J gene TRBJ2-7, with 9 bases that match TRBD1. Losses at the gene ends were 2 bases for V and 2 bases for J; bases not matched to a gene: 10. The CDR3 extends over 17 amino acids. Germline values: CDR1 SGHVS, CDR2 FQNEAQ.

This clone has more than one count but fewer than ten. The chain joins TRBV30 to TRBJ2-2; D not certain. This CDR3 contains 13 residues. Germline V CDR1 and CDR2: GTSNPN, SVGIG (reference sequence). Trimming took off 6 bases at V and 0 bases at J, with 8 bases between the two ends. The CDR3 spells CACGTANTGELFF. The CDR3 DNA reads TGTGCCTGCGGCACGGCGAACACCGGGGAGCTGTTTTTT.

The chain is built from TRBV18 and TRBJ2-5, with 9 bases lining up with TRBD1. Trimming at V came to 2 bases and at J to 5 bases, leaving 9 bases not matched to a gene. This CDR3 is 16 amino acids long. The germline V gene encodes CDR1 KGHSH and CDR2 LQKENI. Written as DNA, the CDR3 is TGTGCCAGCTCACCATTGGACAGGGGTGTGGTGGAGACCCAGTACTTC. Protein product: CASSPLDRGVVETQYF.

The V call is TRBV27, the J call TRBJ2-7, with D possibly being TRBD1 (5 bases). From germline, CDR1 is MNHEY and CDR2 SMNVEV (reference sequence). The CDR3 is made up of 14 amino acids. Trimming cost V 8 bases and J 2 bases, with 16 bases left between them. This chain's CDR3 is CASSLTWGPYEQYF. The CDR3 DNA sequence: TGTGCCAGCTCCCTCACTTGGGGCCCCTACGAGCAGTACTTC.

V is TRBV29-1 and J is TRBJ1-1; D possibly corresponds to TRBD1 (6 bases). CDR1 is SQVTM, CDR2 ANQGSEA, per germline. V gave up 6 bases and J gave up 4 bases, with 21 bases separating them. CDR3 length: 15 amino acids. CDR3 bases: TGCAGCGTGGTCCGGACAGTAGGAGGGTCCACTGAAGCTTTCTTT. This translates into CSVVRTVGGSTEAFF.

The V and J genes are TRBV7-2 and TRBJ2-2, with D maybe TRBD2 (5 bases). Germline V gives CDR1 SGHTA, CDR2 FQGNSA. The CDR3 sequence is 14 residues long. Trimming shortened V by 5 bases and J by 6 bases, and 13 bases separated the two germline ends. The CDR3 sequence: CASSLGGVPGELFF. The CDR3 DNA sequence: TGTGCCAGCAGCCTCGGAGGCGTTCCCGGGGAGCTGTTTTTT.

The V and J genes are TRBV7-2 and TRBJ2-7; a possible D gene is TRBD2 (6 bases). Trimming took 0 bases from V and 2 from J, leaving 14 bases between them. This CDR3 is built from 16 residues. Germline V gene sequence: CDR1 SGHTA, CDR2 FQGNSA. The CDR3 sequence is CASSLAGGIDTYEQYF. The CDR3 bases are TGTGCCAGCAGCTTAGCTGGCGGGATAGACACCTACGAGCAGTACTTC.

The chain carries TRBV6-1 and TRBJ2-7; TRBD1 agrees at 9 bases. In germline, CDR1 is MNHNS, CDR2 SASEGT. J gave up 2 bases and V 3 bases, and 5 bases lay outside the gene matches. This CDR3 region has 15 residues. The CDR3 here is CASSEPGTGPYEQYF. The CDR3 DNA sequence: TGTGCCAGCAGTGAGCCCGGGACAGGGCCCTACGAGCAGTACTTC.

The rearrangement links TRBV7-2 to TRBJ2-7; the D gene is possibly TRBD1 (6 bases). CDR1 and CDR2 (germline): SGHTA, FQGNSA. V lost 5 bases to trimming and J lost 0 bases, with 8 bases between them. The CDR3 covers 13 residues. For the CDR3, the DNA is TGTGCCAGCAGCCCAGGGGTCTCCTACGAGCAGTACTTC. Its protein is CASSPGVSYEQYF.

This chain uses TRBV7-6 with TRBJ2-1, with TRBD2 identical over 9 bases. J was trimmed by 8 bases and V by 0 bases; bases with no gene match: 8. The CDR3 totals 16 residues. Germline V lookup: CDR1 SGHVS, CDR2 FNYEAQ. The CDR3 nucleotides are TGTGCCAGCAGCTTAGCGCCTAGCGGGAACGGGGATGAGCAGTTCTTC. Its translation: CASSLAPSGNGDEQFF.

This chain's CDR3 is CASTRRDSNYGYTF. The CDR3 nucleotides read TGTGCCAGCACCCGCCGGGACAGTAACTATGGCTACACCTTC. J is TRBJ1-2 and V is TRBV6-5, with 7 bases that match TRBD1. Looked up from germline, CDR1 is MNHEY and CDR2 is SVGAGI. The CDR3 consists of 14 residues. With V trimmed by 7 bases and J by 1 base, 6 bases remained unmatched.

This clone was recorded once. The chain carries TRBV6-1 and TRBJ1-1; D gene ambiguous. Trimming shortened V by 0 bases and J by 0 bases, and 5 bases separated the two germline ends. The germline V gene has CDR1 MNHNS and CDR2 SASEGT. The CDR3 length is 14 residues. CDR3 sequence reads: CASSEALLNTEAFF. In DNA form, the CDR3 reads TGTGCCAGCAGTGAAGCGCTATTGAACACTGAAGCTTTCTTT.

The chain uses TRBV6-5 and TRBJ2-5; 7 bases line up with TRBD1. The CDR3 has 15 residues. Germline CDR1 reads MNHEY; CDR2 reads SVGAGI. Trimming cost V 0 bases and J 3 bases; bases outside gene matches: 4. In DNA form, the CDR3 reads TGTGCCAGCAGTTACTCGCTCAGGGGGAAAGAGACCCAGTACTTC. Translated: CASSYSLRGKETQYF.

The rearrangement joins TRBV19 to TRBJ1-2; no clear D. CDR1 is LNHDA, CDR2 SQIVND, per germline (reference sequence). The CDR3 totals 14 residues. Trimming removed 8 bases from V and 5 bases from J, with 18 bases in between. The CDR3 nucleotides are TGTGCCAGTCGGCGAAGGGAAATACCGTATGGCTACACCTTC. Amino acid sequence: CASRRREIPYGYTF. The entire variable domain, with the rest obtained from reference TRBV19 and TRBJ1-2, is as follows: DGGITQSPKYLFRKEGQNVTLSCEQNLNHDAMYWYRQDPGQGLRLIYYSQIVNDFQKGDIAEGYSVSREKKESFPLTVTSAQKNPTAFYLCASRRREIPYGYTFGSGTRLTVV.

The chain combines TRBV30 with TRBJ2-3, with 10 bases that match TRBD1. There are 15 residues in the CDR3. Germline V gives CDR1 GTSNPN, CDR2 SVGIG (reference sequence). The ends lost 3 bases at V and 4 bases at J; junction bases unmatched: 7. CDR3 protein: CAWSARDRGSDTQYF. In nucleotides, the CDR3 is TGTGCCTGGAGCGCCCGGGACAGGGGTTCAGATACGCAGTATTTT.

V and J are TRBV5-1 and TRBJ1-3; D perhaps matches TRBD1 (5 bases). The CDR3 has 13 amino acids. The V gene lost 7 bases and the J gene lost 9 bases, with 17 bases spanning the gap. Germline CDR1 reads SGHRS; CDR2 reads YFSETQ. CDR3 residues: CASVGPSGGTIYF. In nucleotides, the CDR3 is TGCGCCAGCGTGGGGCCTAGCGGGGGCACCATATATTTT.

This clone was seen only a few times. CDR3 coding DNA: TGTGCCATCACCCGACTAGCGGGAGACACCGGGGAGCTGTTTTTT. Translation: CAITRLAGDTGELFF. The rearrangement links TRBV10-3 to TRBJ2-2; 12 bases are shared with TRBD2. CDR1 and CDR2 from the germline V gene are ENHRY and SYGVKD. The junction had 3 bases not matched to a gene; V was cut back by 7 bases and J by 3 bases. The CDR3 is made up of 15 amino acids.

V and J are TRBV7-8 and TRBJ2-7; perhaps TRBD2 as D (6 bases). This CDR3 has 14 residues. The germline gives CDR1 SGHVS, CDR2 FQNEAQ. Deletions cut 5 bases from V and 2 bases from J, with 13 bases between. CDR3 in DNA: TGTGCCAGCAGCCCGGGACTCCCCGCCTACGAGCAGTACTTC. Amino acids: CASSPGLPAYEQYF.

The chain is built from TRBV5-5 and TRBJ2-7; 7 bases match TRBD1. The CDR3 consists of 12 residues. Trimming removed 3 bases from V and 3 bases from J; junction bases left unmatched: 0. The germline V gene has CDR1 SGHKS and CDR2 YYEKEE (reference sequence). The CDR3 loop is CASSWTGYEQYF. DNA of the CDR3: TGTGCCAGCAGCTGGACAGGCTACGAGCAGTACTTC.

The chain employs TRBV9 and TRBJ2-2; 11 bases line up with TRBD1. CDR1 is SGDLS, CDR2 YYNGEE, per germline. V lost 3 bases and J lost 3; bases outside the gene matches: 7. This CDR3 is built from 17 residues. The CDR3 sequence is CASSEGRTGGYTGELFF. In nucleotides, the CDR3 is TGTGCCAGCAGCGAGGGGAGGACAGGGGGCTACACCGGGGAGCTGTTTTTT.

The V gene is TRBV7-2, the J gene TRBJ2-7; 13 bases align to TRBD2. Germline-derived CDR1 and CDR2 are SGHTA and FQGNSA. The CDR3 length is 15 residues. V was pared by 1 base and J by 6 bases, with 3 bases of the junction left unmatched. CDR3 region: CASSLGTSGRGEQYF. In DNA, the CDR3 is TGTGCCAGCAGCTTAGGGACTAGCGGGAGAGGCGAGCAGTACTTC.

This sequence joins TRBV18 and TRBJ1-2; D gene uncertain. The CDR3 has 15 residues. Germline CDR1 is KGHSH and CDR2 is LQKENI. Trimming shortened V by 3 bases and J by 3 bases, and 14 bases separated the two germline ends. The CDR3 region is CASSPPVQRHYGYTF. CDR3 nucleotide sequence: TGTGCCAGCTCACCCCCCGTACAGCGCCACTATGGCTACACCTTC.

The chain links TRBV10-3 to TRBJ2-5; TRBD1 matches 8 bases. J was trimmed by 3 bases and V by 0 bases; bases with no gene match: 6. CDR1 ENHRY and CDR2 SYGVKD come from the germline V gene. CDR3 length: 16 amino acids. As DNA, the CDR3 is TGTGCCATCAGTGAGTCAAGGGCGGGACAGGAAGAGACCCAGTACTTC. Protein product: CAISESRAGQEETQYF.

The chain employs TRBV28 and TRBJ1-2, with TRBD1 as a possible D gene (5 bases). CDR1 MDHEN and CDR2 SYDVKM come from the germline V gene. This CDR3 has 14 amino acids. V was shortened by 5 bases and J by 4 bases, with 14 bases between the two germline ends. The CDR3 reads CASSPGREPYGYTF. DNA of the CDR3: TGTGCCAGCAGTCCCGGCAGGGAGCCCTATGGCTACACCTTC.

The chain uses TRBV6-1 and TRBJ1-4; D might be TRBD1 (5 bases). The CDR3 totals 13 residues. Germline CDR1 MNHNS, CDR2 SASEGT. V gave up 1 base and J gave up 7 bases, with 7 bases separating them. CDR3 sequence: CASSEGGGEKLFF. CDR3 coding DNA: TGTGCCAGCAGTGAAGGGGGGGGTGAAAAACTGTTTTTT.

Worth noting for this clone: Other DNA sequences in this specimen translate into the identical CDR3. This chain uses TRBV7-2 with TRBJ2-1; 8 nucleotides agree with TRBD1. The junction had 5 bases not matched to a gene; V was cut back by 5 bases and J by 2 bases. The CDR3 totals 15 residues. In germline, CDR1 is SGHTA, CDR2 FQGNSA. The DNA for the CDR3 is TGTGCCAGCAGCCCCGGACAGGGACCCTACAATGAGCAGTTCTTC. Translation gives CASSPGQGPYNEQFF.

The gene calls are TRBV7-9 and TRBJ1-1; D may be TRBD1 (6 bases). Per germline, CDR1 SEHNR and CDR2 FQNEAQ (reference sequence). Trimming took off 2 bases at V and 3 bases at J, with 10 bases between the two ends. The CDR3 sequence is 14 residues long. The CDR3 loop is CASSLSAGDTEAFF. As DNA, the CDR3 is TGTGCCAGCAGCTTATCAGCAGGGGACACTGAAGCTTTCTTT.

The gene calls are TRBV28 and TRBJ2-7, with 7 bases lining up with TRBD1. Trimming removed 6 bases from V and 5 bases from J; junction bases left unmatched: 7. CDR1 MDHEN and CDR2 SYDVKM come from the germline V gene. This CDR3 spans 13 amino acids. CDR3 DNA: TGTGCCAGCAGCGAGAGACAGGGTGACGAGCAGTACTTC. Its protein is CASSERQGDEQYF.

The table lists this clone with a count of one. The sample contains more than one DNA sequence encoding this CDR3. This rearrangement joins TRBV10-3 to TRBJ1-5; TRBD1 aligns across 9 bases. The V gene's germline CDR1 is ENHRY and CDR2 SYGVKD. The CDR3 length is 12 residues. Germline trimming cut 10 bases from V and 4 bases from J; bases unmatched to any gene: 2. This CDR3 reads CATGQGNQPQHF. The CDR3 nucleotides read TGTGCCACCGGACAGGGGAATCAGCCCCAGCATTTT.

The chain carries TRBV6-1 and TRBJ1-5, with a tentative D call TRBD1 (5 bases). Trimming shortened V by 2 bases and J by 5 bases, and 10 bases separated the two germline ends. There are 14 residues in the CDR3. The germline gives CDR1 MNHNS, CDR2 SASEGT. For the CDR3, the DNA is TGTGCCAGCAGTGAATCGACAGTCTATCAGCCCCAGCATTTT. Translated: CASSESTVYQPQHF.